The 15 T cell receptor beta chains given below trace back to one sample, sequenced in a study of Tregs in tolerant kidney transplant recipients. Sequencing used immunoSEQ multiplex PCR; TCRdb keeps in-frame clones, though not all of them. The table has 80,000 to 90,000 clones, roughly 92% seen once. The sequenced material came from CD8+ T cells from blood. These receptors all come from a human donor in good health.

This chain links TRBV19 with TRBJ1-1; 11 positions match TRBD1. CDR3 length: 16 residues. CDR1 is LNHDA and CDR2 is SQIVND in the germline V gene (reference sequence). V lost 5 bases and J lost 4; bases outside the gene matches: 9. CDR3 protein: CASSGRTGGWSTEAFF. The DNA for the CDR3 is TGTGCCAGTAGTGGGCGGACAGGGGGCTGGAGCACTGAAGCTTTCTTT.

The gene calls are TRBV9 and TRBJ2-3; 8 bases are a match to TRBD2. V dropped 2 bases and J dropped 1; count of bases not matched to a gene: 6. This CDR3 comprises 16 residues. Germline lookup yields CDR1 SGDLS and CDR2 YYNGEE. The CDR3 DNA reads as TGTGCCAGCAGCGTGGTATACGGGGGGGGCACAGATACGCAGTATTTT. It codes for CASSVVYGGGTDTQYF. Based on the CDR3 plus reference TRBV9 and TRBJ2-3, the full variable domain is DSGVTQTPKHLITATGQRVTLRCSPRSGDLSVYWYQQSLDQGLQFLIQYYNGEERAKGNILERFSAQQFPDLHSELNLSSLELGDSALYFCASSVVYGGGTDTQYFGPGTRLTVL.

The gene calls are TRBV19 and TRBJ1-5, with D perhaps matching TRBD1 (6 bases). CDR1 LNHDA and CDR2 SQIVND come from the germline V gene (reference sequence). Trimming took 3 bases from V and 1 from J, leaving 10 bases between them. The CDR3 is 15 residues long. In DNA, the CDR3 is TGTGCCAGTAGTATCATTACAGGGAGCAATCAGCCCCAGCATTTT. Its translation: CASSIITGSNQPQHF.

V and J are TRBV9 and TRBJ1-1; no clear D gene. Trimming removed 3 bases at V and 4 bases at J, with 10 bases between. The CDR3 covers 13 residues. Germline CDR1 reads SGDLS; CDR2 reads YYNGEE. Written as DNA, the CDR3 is TGTGCCAGCAGCGAGGGCGGTGGCACTGAAGCTTTCTTT. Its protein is CASSEGGGTEAFF. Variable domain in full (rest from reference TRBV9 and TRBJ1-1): DSGVTQTPKHLITATGQRVTLRCSPRSGDLSVYWYQQSLDQGLQFLIQYYNGEERAKGNILERFSAQQFPDLHSELNLSSLELGDSALYFCASSEGGGTEAFFGQGTRLTVV.

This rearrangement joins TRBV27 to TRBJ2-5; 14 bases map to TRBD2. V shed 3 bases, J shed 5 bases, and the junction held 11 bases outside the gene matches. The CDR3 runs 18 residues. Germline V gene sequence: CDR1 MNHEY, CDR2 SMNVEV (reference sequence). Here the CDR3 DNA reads TGTGCCAGCAGTTTTCAAAGTGGACTAGCGGGAGGTCACGAGACCCAGTACTTC. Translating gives CASSFQSGLAGGHETQYF.

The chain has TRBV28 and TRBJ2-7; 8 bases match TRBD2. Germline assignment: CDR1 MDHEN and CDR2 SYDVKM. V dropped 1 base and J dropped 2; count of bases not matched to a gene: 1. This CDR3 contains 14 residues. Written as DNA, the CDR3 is TGTGCCAGCAGTTTATCGGGGGGGCCCTACGAGCAGTACTTC. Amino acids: CASSLSGGPYEQYF.

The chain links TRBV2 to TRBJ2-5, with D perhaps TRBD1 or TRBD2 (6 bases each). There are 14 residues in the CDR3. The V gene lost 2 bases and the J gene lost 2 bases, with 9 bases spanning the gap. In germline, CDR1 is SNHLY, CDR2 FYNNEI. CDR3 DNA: TGTGCCAGCAGTGAATTAGGGGGGCAAGAGACCCAGTACTTC. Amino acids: CASSELGGQETQYF. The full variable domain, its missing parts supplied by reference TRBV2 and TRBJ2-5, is EPEVTQTPSHQVTQMGQEVILRCVPISNHLYFYWYRQILGQKVEFLVSFYNNEISEKSEIFDDQFSVERPDGSNFTLKIRSTKLEDSAMYFCASSELGGQETQYFGPGTRLLVL.

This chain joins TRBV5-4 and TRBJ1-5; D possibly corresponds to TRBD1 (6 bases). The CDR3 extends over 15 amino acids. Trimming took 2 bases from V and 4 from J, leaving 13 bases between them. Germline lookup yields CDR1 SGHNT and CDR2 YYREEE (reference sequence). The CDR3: CASSFGGLGNQPQHF. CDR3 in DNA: TGTGCCAGCAGCTTTGGGGGGCTTGGGAATCAGCCCCAGCATTTT.

CDR3 bases: TGTGCCAGCAGCGTAGTACAGTATGAGCAGTTCTTC. This sequence encodes CASSVVQYEQFF. This sequence joins TRBV9 and TRBJ2-1; D is ambiguous. Trimming cost V 0 bases and J 8 bases, with 6 bases left between them. The CDR3 totals 12 residues. The V gene's germline CDR1 is SGDLS and CDR2 YYNGEE. Filled out from reference TRBV9 and TRBJ2-1, the complete variable domain reads DSGVTQTPKHLITATGQRVTLRCSPRSGDLSVYWYQQSLDQGLQFLIQYYNGEERAKGNILERFSAQQFPDLHSELNLSSLELGDSALYFCASSVVQYEQFFGPGTRLTVL.

The CDR3 DNA follows: TGTGCCAGCAGTGAAGCCCCTGGGAGCACAGATACGCAGTATTTT. This sequence encodes CASSEAPGSTDTQYF. This chain links TRBV6-1 with TRBJ2-3, with D unclear. Between the trimmed V and J ends, which lost 0 bases and 0 bases, there was a span of 7 bases. This CDR3 comprises 15 residues. Germline CDR1 MNHNS, CDR2 SASEGT.

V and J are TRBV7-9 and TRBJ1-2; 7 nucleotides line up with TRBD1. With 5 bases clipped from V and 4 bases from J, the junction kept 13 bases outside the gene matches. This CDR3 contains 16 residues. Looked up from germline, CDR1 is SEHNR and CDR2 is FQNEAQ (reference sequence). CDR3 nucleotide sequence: TGTGCCAGCAGCGCCTCGACAGGGCTATTGGCCTATGGCTACACCTTC. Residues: CASSASTGLLAYGYTF.

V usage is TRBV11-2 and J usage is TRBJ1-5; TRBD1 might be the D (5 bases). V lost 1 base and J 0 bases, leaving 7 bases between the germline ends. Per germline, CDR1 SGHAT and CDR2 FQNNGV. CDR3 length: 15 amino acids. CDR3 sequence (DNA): TGTGCCAGCAGCTTAGCAGGGCATAGCAATCAGCCCCAGCATTTT. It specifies CASSLAGHSNQPQHF.

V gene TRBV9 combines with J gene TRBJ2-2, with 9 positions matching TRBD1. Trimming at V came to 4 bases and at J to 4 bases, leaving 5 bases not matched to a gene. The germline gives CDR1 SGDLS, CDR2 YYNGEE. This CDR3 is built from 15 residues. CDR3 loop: CASSIGQGPTGELFF. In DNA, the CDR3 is TGTGCCAGCAGCATCGGACAGGGGCCCACCGGGGAGCTGTTTTTT. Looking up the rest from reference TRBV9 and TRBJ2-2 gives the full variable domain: DSGVTQTPKHLITATGQRVTLRCSPRSGDLSVYWYQQSLDQGLQFLIQYYNGEERAKGNILERFSAQQFPDLHSELNLSSLELGDSALYFCASSIGQGPTGELFFGEGSRLTVL.

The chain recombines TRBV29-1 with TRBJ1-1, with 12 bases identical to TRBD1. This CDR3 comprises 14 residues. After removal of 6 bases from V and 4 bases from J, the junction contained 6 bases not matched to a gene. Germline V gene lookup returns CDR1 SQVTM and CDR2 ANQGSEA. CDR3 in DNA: TGCAGCGTAACGGGACAGGGGGCTTTCACTGAAGCTTTCTTT. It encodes CSVTGQGAFTEAFF.

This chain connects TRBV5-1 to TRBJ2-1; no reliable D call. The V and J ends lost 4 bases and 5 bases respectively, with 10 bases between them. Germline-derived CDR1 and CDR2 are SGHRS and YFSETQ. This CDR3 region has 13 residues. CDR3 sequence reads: CASSQAPDNEQFF. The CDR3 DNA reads TGCGCCAGCAGCCAAGCCCCTGACAATGAGCAGTTCTTC.